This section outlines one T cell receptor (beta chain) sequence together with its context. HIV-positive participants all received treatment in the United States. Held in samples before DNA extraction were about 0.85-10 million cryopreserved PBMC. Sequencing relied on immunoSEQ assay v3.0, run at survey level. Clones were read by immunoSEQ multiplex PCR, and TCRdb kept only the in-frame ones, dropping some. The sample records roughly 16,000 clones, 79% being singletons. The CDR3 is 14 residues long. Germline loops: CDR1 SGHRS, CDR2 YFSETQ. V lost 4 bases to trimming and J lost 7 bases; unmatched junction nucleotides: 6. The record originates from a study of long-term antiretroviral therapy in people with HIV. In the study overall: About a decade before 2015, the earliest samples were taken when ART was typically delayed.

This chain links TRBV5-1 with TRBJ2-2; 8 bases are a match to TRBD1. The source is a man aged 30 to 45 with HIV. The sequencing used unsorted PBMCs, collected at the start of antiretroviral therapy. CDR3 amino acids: CASSLGQGFGELFF. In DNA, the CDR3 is TGCGCCAGCAGCCTCGGACAGGGCTTCGGGGAGCTGTTTTTT.